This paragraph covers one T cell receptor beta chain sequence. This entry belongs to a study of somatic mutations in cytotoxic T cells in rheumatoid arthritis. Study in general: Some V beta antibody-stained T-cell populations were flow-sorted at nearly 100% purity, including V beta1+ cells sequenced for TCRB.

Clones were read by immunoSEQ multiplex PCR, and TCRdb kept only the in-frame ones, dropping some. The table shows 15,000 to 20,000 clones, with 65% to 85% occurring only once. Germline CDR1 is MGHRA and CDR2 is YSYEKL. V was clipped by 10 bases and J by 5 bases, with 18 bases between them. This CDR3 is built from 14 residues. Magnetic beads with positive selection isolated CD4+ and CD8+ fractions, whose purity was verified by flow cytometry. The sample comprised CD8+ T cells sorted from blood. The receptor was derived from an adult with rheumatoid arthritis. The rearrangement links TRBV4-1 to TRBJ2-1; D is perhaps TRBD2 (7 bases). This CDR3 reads CATRQVGGHNEQFF. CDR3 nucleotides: TGCGCCACACGTCAGGTCGGGGGGCACAATGAGCAGTTCTTC.